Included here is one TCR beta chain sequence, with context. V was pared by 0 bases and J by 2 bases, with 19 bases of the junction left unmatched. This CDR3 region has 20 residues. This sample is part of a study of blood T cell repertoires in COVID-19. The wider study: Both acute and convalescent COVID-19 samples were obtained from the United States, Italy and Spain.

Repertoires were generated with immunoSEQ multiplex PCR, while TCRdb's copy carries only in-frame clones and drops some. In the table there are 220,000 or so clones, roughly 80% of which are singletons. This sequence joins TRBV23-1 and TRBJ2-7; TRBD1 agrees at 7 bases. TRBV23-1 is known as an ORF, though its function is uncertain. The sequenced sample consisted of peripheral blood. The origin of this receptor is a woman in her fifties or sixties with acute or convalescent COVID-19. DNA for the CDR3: TGCGCCAGCAGTCAATCGACAGAGAAATCAGGGGGTCAGATTACCTACGAGCAGTACTTC. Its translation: CASSQSTEKSGGQITYEQYF.